Following are 12 T cell receptor beta chains from one sample sequenced in a study of OX40 agonist ivuxolimab in advanced cancers. This table comes from immunoSEQ multiplex PCR, and its TCRdb copy is limited to in-frame clones, with some not included. The data contain approximately 90,000 clones, about 89% of them singletons. Sequences were derived from CD4+ or CD8+ T cells sorted from blood, sampled in a trial of the OX40 agonist ivuxolimab. These TCRs come from an adult with an advanced solid tumor such as melanoma, head and neck, liver or kidney cancer.

This clone showed up just a few times. The rearrangement links TRBV29-1 to TRBJ2-3; D may be TRBD1 or TRBD2 (5 bases each). The germline CDR1 and CDR2 sequences are SQVTM and ANQGSEA. With 7 bases removed from V and 4 bases from J, the gap between germline ends came to 18 bases. The CDR3 length is 14 residues. As DNA, the CDR3 is TGCAGCGCCGAGGGGCGTGGGCCGGCAGATACGCAGTATTTT. Encoded protein: CSAEGRGPADTQYF.

The chain is built from TRBV5-1 and TRBJ2-5; the D gene could be TRBD1 or TRBD2 (5 bases each). Germline CDR1 reads SGHRS; CDR2 reads YFSETQ. The length of the CDR3 is 14 residues. V shed 3 bases and J shed 3 bases, with 12 bases lying between them. The CDR3 region is CASSSGRRKETQYF. The CDR3 bases are TGCGCCAGCAGCTCGGGGCGCAGAAAAGAGACCCAGTACTTC.

The count of this clone is one. This chain connects TRBV5-5 to TRBJ1-3; TRBD1 aligns across 8 bases. This CDR3 has 16 residues. Trimming took 0 bases from V and 3 from J; bases not matched to a gene: 5. Germline V gene sequence: CDR1 SGHKS, CDR2 YYEKEE (reference sequence). Here the CDR3 reads CASSLDTGGYGNTIYF. The CDR3 nucleotides read TGTGCCAGCAGCTTGGATACAGGGGGTTATGGAAACACCATATATTTT.

The chain has TRBV5-4 and TRBJ2-7; 14 bases line up with TRBD2. The germline gives CDR1 SGHNT, CDR2 YYREEE (reference sequence). V lost 4 bases, J lost 2 bases, and 5 bases stayed unmatched. CDR3 length: 16 residues. CDR3 DNA sequence: TGTGCCAGCAGCCTACGGACTAGCGGGAGGACCTACGAGCAGTACTTC. As protein: CASSLRTSGRTYEQYF.

As to this clone: Germline and junction disagree at one end, which may indicate a read error. The chain joins TRBV7-7 to TRBJ2-1; TRBD2 aligns across 8 bases. The CDR3 runs 14 residues. Germline V gene data show CDR1 as SSHAT and CDR2 as FNYEAQ (reference sequence). In DNA form, the CDR3 reads TGTGCTAGCAGCCCCCTGAGCGGGGGCGGTGAGCAGTTCTTC. It codes for CASSPLSGGGEQFF. Supplemented by reference TRBV7-7 and TRBJ2-1, the full variable domain reads GAGVSQSPRYKVTKRGQDVTLRCDPISSHATLYWYQQALGQGPEFLTYFNYEAQPDKSGLPSDRFSAERPEGSISTLTIQRTEQRDSAMYRCASSPLSGGGEQFFGPGTRLTVL.

This chain connects TRBV18 to TRBJ1-5; D might be TRBD1 (6 bases). V lost 6 bases and J lost 4, with 16 bases in between. The CDR3 consists of 15 residues. Germline V lookup: CDR1 KGHSH, CDR2 LQKENI. CDR3 DNA: TGTGCCAGCTCCCCCATGAGGGGGGGTAATCAGCCCCAGCATTTT. Translation gives CASSPMRGGNQPQHF. The whole variable domain, filled in from reference TRBV18 and TRBJ1-5, reads NAGVMQNPRHLVRRRGQEARLRCSPMKGHSHVYWYRQLPEEGLKFMVYLQKENIIDESGMPKERFSAEFPKEGPSILRIQQVVRGDSAAYFCASSPMRGGNQPQHFGDGTRLSIL.

This chain links TRBV5-1 with TRBJ1-1; TRBD1 is a possible D gene (6 bases). The CDR3 spans 16 residues. V lost 0 bases to trimming and J lost 5 bases, with 17 bases between them. Germline V gene sequence: CDR1 SGHRS, CDR2 YFSETQ. The CDR3 here is CASSLDSGGRGTEAFF. For the CDR3, the DNA is TGCGCCAGCAGCTTGGACTCGGGAGGTAGGGGGACTGAAGCTTTCTTT.

V usage is TRBV19 and J usage is TRBJ2-7, with D maybe TRBD2 (5 bases). This CDR3 is built from 13 residues. Germline V gene sequence: CDR1 LNHDA, CDR2 SQIVND (reference sequence). V lost 4 bases and J 6 bases, leaving 13 bases between the germline ends. The CDR3 coding sequence is TGTGCCAGTAGTAACAACCGAGGGCTCGAGCAGTACTTC. This gives the protein CASSNNRGLEQYF.

The chain has TRBV5-6 and TRBJ2-2; TRBD2 aligns across 11 bases. V was pared by 4 bases and J by 1 base, with 0 bases of the junction left unmatched. The CDR3 is 15 amino acids. The V gene's germline CDR1 is SGHDT and CDR2 YYEEEE. In nucleotides, the CDR3 is TGTGCCAGCAGCGGACTAGCGGGGAACACCGGGGAGCTGTTTTTT. It is translated as CASSGLAGNTGELFF.

The chain combines TRBV30 with TRBJ2-3; no clear D. The CDR3 is 14 amino acids. Germline V gene sequence: CDR1 GTSNPN, CDR2 SVGIG (reference sequence). Trimming took off 0 bases at V and 1 base at J, with 8 bases between the two ends. This chain's CDR3 is CAWSVMLGTDTQYF. The CDR3 region has the DNA TGTGCCTGGAGTGTAATGCTCGGCACAGATACGCAGTATTTT.

This chain joins TRBV6-1 and TRBJ2-3, with D perhaps matching TRBD1 (5 bases). The V gene lost 3 bases and the J gene lost 4 bases, with 14 bases spanning the gap. This CDR3 contains 15 residues. The germline gives CDR1 MNHNS, CDR2 SASEGT. The CDR3 nucleotides read TGTGCCAGCAGTGACGGCGCCAGGGTACCAGATACGCAGTATTTT. It is translated as CASSDGARVPDTQYF.

There are a few counts of this clone. The V call is TRBV27, the J call TRBJ1-1; the D gene is possibly TRBD1 (5 bases). In germline, CDR1 is MNHEY, CDR2 SMNVEV (reference sequence). The CDR3 sequence is 15 residues long. V lost 6 bases, J lost 0 bases, and 14 bases lay in between. The CDR3: CASRPSGTVNTEAFF. CDR3 nucleotides: TGTGCCAGCAGGCCGTCCGGGACGGTGAACACTGAAGCTTTCTTT.